The clone carrying this TCR beta chain was recorded many times. Its antigen is unknown. Data came from immunoSEQ multiplex PCR; TCRdb stores just in-frame clones and leaves some out. The sample gives about 5,400 clones, none seen only once, and the top ten clones hold roughly 15%. A marrow graft followed busulfan-fludarabine conditioning, with cyclophosphamide on days +3 and +4. This CDR3 is 16 amino acids long. The ends lost 1 base at V and 2 bases at J; junction bases unmatched: 8. Germline loops: CDR1 SGHRS, CDR2 YFSETQ. The data stem from a study of T cells after posttransplantation cyclophosphamide. Study-wide results and limits: TRB clonality was highly associated with recipient CMV seropositivity and reactivation. Tissue-infiltrating T cells from skin or gut overlapped little with blood T cells. Donor CD8+ memory clones often dominated recipient blood repertoires at later times.

The chain is built from TRBV5-1 and TRBJ2-5, with 7 bases fitting TRBD1. The source is a female patient between 30 and 45 years old who received an allogeneic stem cell transplant from an unrelated donor, was CMV-positive, and had acute and chronic GVHD. Some T cells may possibly be graft donor cells. Sequencing used PBMCs, obtained after allogeneic stem cell transplant with posttransplant cyclophosphamide. CDR3 protein: CASSLYGDSLQETQYF. As DNA, the CDR3 is TGCGCCAGCAGCTTGTATGGGGACAGCTTACAAGAGACCCAGTACTTC.